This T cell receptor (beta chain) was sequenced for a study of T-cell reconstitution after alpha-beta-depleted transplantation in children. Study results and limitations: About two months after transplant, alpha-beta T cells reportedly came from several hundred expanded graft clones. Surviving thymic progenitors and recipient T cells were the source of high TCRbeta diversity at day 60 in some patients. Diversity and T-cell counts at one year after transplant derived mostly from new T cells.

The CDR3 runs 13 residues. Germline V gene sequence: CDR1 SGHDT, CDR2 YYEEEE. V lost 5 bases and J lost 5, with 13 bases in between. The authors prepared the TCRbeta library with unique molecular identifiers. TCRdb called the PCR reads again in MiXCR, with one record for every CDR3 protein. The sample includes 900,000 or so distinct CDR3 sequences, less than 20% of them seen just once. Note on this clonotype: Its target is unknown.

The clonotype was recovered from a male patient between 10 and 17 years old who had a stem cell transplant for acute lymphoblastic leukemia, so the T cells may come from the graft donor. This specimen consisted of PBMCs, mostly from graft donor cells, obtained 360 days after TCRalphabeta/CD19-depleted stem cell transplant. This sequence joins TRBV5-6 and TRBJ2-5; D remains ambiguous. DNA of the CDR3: TGTGCCAGCAGGCCCGGGCCGAGGGAGACCCAGTACTTC. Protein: CASRPGPRETQYF.